This TCR beta chain was recorded in a study of beta chain features in type 1 diabetes. About the study: The number of sorted cells examined across all samples was fewer than 110,000,000.

CD4+ naive, central memory, regulatory and stem cell-like memory cells were sorted via CD45RO/CCR7/CD25/CD127/CD95/CD27. The investigators reverse transcribed all of the isolated RNA, so they sequenced expressed TCRB transcripts. Clones were read by immunoSEQ multiplex PCR, and TCRdb kept only the in-frame ones, dropping some. Found here are about 360,000 clones, roughly an eighth of them singletons; the top ten hold approximately 0.015%. V was shortened by 6 bases and J by 2 bases, with 7 bases between the two germline ends. The CDR3 covers 12 residues. General study results and limits: Any HLA type influence on TCRB rearrangement was left unresolved here. In type 1 diabetes patients, VDJ junctions had fewer insertions; deletions at these junctions were more frequent.

On this clone itself: Its specificity is unknown.

The rearrangement joins TRBV23-1 to TRBJ1-1; weak D call: TRBD1 (5 bases). TRBV23-1 is given ORF status, its function remaining uncertain. This receptor was taken from a man aged 18 to 29 in good health. The sequenced sample consisted of naive CD4+ T cells from blood. CDR3 nucleotide sequence: TGCGCCAGCAGCGGGGGAAACACTGAAGCTTTCTTT. It encodes CASSGGNTEAFF.